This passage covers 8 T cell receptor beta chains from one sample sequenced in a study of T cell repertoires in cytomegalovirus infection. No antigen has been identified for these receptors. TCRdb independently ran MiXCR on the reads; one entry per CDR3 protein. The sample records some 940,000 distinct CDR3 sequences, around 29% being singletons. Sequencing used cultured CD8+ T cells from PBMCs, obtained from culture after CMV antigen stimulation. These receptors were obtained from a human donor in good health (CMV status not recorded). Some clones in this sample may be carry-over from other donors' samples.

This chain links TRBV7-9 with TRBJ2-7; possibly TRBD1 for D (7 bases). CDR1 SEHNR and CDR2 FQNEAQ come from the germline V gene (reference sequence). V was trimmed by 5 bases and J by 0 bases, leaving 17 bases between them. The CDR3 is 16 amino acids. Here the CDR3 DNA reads TGTGCCAGCAGCGGTGGACAGGTCGGGGGCTCCTACGAGCAGTACTTC. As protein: CASSGGQVGGSYEQYF.

This chain's CDR3 is CSARAVGGSHPVAETQYF. CDR3 nucleotide sequence: TGCAGTGCTAGAGCCGTGGGGGGTTCTCACCCGGTAGCAGAGACCCAGTACTTC. The gene calls are TRBV20-1 and TRBJ2-5; a weak D match, TRBD2 (6 bases). The CDR3 length is 18 residues. Trimming left V 1 base short and J 4 bases short, with 25 bases between. Germline assignment: CDR1 DFQATT and CDR2 SNEGSKA (reference sequence).

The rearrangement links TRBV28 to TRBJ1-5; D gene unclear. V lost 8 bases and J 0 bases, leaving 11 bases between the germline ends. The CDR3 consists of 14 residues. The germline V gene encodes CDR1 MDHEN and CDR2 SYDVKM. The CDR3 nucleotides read TGTGCCAGCCGGACGGTCGATAGCAATCAGCCCCAGCATTTT. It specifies CASRTVDSNQPQHF.

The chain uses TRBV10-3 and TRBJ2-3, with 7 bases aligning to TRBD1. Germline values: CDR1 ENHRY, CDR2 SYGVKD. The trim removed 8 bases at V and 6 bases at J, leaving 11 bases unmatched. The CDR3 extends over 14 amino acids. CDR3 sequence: CAISEHQGVDTQYF. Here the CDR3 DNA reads TGTGCCATCTCTGAACACCAGGGGGTGGATACGCAGTATTTT.

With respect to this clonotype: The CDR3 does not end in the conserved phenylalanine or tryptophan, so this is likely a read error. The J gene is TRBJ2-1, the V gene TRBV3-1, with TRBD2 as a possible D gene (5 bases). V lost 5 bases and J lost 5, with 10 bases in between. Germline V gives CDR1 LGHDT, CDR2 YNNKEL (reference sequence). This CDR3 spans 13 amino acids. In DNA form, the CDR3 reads TGTGCCAGCAGCTGGAGGTTGGACAATGAGCAGTTCCTC. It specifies CASSWRLDNEQFL.

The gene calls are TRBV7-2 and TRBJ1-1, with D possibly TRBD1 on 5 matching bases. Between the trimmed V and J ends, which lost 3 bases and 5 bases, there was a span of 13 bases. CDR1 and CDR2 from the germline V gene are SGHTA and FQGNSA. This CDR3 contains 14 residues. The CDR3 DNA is TGTACCAGCAGCTTGGGACCGGGTAGTACTGAAGCTTTCTTT. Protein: CTSSLGPGSTEAFF.

The CDR3 sequence is CASSLGLPEDEQYF. CDR3 coding DNA: TGTGCCAGCAGCTTAGGACTCCCCGAAGACGAGCAGTACTTC. This chain connects TRBV7-2 to TRBJ2-7, with D hard to call. The germline V and J ends were trimmed by 1 base and 5 bases, with 12 bases remaining between them. The CDR3 loop spans 14 amino acids. CDR1 and CDR2 (germline): SGHTA, FQGNSA.

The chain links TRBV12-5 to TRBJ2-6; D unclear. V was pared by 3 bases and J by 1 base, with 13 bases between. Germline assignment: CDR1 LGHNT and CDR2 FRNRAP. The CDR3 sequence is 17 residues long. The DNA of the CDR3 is TGTGCTAGTGGTTTTAGGGCTCAGGAATCTGGGGCCAACGTCCTGACTTTC. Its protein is CASGFRAQESGANVLTF.